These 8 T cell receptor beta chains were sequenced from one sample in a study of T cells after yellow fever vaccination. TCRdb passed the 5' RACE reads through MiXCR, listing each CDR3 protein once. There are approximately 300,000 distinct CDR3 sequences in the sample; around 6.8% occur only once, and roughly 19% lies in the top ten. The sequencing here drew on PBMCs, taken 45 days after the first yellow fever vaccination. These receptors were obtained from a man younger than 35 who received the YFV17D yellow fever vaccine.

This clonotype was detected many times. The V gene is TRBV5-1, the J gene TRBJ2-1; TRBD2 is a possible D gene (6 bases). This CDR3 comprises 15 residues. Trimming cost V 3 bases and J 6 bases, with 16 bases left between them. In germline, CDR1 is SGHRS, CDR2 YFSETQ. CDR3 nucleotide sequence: TGCGCCAGCAGCTGGCTCGGGGGTGGGGGCAATGAGCAGTTCTTC. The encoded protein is CASSWLGGGGNEQFF.

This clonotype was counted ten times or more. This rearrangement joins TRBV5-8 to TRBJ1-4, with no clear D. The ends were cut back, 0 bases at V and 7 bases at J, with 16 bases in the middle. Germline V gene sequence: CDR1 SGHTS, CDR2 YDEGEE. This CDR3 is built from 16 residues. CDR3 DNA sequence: TGTGCCAGCAGCTTGGGGCAGGCGGCGGGAGGTGAAAAACTGTTTTTT. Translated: CASSLGQAAGGEKLFF.

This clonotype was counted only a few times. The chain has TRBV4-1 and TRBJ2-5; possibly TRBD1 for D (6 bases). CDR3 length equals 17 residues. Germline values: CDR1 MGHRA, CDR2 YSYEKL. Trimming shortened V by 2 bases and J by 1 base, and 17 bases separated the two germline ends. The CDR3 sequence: CASSQRGGIGGQETQYF. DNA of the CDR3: TGCGCCAGCAGCCAACGAGGGGGTATAGGCGGCCAAGAGACCCAGTACTTC.

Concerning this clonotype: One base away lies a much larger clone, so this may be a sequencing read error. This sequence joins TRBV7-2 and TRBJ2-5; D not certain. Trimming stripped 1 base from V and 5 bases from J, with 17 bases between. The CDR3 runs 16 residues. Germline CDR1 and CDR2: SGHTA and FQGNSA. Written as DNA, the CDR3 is TGTGCCAGCAGCTTAGTAGCTCTACTCACGGTGGAGACCCAGTACTTC. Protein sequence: CASSLVALLTVETQYF.

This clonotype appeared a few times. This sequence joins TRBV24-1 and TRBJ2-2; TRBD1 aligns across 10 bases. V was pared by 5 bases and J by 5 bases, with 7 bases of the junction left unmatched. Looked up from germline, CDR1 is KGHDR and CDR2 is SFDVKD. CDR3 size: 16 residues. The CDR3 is CATSAAGTGVTGELFF. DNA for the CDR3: TGTGCCACCAGTGCTGCCGGGACAGGGGTTACCGGGGAGCTGTTTTTT.

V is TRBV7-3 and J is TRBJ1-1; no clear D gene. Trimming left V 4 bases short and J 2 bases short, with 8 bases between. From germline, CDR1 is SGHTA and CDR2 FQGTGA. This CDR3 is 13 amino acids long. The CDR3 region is CASSSTYNTEAFF. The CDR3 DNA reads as TGTGCCAGCAGCTCTACCTATAACACTGAAGCTTTCTTT.

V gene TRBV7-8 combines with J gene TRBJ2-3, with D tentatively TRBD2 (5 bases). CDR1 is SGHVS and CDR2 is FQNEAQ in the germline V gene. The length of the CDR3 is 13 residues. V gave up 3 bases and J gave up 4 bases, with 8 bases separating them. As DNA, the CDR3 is TGTGCCAGCAGCTTCTGGGAGCCAGATACGCAGTATTTT. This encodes CASSFWEPDTQYF.

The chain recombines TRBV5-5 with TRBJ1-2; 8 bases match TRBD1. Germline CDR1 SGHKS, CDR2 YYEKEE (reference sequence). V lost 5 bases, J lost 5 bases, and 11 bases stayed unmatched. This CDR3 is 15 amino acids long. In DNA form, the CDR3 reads TGTGCCAGCAGTAATCTCGCAGGGGGCGTTTATGGCTACACCTTC. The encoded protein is CASSNLAGGVYGYTF.